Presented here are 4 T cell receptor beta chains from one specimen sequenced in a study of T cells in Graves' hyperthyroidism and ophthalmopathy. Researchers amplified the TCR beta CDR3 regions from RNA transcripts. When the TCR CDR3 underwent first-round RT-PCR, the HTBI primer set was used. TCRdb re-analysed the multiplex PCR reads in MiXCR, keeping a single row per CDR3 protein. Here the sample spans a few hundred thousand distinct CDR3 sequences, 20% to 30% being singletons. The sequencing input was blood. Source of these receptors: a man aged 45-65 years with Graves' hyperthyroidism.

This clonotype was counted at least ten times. CDR3: CASSFKSTSGKQFF. The CDR3 DNA reads TGTGCCAGCAGTTTTAAGTCAACTAGCGGGAAGCAGTTCTTC. The rearrangement joins TRBV27 to TRBJ2-1, with TRBD2 identical over 10 bases. CDR3 length equals 14 residues. The germline CDR1 and CDR2 sequences are MNHEY and SMNVEV (reference sequence). V lost 3 bases to trimming and J lost 11 bases; unmatched junction nucleotides: 7.

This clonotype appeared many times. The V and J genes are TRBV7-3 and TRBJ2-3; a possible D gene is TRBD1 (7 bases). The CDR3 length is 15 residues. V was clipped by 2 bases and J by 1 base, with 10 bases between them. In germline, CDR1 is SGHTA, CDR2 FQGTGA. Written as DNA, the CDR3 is TGTGCCAGCAGCTTACAGGGGGAGGGCACAGATACGCAGTATTTT. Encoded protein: CASSLQGEGTDTQYF. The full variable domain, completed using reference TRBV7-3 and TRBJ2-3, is GAGVSQTPSNKVTEKGKYVELRCDPISGHTALYWYRQSLGQGPEFLIYFQGTGAADDSGLPNDRFFAVRPEGSVSTLKIQRTERGDSAVYLCASSLQGEGTDTQYFGPGTRLTVL.

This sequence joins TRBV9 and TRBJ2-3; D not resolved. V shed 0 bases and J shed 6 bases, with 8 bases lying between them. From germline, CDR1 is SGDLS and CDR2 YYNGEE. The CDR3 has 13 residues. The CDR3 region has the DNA TGTGCCAGCAGCGTAGTCCAAGGCGATACGCAGTATTTT. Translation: CASSVVQGDTQYF.

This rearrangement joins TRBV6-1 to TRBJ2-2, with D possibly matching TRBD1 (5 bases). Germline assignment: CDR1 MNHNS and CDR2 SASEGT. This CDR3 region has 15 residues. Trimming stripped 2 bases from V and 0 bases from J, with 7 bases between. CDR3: CASSETGANTGELFF. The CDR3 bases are TGTGCCAGCAGTGAAACAGGCGCGAACACCGGGGAGCTGTTTTTT.